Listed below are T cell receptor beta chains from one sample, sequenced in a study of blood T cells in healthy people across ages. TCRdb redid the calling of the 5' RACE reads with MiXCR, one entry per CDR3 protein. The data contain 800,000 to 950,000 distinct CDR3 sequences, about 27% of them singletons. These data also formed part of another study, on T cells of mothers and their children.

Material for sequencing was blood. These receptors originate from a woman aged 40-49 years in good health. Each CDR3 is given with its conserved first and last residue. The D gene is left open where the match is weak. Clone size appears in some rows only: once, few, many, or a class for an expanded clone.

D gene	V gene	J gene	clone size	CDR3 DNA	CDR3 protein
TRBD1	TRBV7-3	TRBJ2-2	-	TGTGCCAGCAGCTCACCCCCGGGACAGGGGGCCGGGGAGCTGTTTTTT	CASSSPPGQGAGELFF
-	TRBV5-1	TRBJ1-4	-	TGCGCCAGCAGCGCCCCCGGGGGGAAAAAACTGTTTTTT	CASSAPGGKKLFF
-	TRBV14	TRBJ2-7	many	TGTGCCAGCAGCCAAGGCGCAGGTTACGAGCAGTACTTC	CASSQGAGYEQYF
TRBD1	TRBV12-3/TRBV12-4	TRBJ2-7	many	TGTGCCAGCAGTTTAGAGACAGGGGTCGAGCAGTACTTC	CASSLETGVEQYF
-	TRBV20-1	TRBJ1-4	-	TGCAGTGCTGAAGAGGGGGGGGGTGAAAAACTGTTTTTT	CSAEEGGGEKLFF
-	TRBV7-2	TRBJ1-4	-	TGTGCCAGCAGCTCATGGGGGTGGGCCCTTAATGAAAAACTGTTTTTT	CASSSWGWALNEKLFF
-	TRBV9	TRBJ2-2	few	TGTGCCAGCAGCGCGCTTCTGAACACCGGGGAGCTGTTTTTT	CASSALLNTGELFF
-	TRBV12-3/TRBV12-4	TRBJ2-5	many	TGTGCCAGCAGTTTGGTTGCTCCTCGGGAGACCCAGTACTTC	CASSLVAPRETQYF
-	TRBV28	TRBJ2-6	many	TGTGCCAGCAGTTTATTCGGGCGGGGCGCCTCTGGGGCCAACGTCCTGACTTTC	CASSLFGRGASGANVLTF
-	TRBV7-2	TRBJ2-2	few	TGTGCCAGCAGCGCACTGGGGGTCGGGGAGCTGTTTTTT	CASSALGVGELFF
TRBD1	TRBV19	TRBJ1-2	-	TGTGCCAGTAGTATAGTGGCCACAGGGGGCTGGGATGGCTACACCTTC	CASSIVATGGWDGYTF
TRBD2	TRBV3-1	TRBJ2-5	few	TGTGCCAGCAGTAGACTAGCAAGCGAGACCCAGTACTTC	CASSRLASETQYF
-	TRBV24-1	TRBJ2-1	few	TGTGCCACCAGTGATCTCTCCAACAATGAACAGTTCTTC	CATSDLSNNEQFF
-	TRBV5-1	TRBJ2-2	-	TGCGCCAGCAGCCTGGACCAATCCGGGGAGCTGTTTTTT	CASSLDQSGELFF
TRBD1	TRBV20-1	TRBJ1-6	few	TGCAGTGCTACCCTAGCGGACAGGGACTCACCCCTCCACTTT	CSATLADRDSPLHF
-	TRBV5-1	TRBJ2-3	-	TGCGCCAGCAGCTTTCCCCCCACAGATACGCAGTATTTT	CASSFPPTDTQYF
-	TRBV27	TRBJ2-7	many	TGTGCCAGCAGTTCGGGGGACGGCTACGAGCAGTACTTC	CASSSGDGYEQYF
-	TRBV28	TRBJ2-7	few	TGTGCCAACAGTTTAGTGGCAAGGGTGAACGAGCAGTACTTC	CANSLVARVNEQYF
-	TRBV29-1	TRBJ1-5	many	TGCAGCGTTCTACGTGGGCTAGGGAGCAATCAGCCCCAGCATTTT	CSVLRGLGSNQPQHF
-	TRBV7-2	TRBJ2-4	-	TGTGCCAGCAGCCAAACCTTTGCAGGTGAGCAGTACTTC	CASSQTFAGEQYF
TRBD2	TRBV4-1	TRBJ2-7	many	TGCGCCAGCAGCTCCCTGCCAAGCGGGGGCCCCTACGAGCAGTACTTC	CASSSLPSGGPYEQYF
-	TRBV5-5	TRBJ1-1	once	TGTGCCAGCAGCTTGGCGGGACCGCAGACCATCAACACTGAAGCTTTCTTT	CASSLAGPQTINTEAFF
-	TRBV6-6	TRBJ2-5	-	TGTGCCACCAGGGGCAGAAAAGAGACCCAGTACTTC	CATRGRKETQYF
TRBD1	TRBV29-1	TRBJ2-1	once	TGCAGCGTTGAGGATCATAGGGACAGGGCCTACAATGAGCAGTTCTTC	CSVEDHRDRAYNEQFF
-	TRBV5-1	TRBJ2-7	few	TGCGCCAGCAGCCCAGCTGGGGGGGGCCGAAGAGGCGAGCAGTACTTC	CASSPAGGGRRGEQYF
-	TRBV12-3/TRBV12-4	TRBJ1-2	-	TGTGCCAGCAGTTTCAACGGACAGCAAGTTAACTATGGCTACACCTTC	CASSFNGQQVNYGYTF
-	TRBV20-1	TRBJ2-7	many	TGCAGCGCGCCAGGTATCTACTACGAGCAGTACTTC	CSAPGIYYEQYF
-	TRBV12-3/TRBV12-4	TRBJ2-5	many	TGTGCCAGCAGTACGGGACCAGGTGGAGAGACCCAGTACTTC	CASSTGPGGETQYF
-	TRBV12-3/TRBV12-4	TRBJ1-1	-	TGTGCCAGCAGTTTAGCGCCCAGGGAGAACACTGAAGCTTTCTTT	CASSLAPRENTEAFF
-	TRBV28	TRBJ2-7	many	TGTGCCAGCAGTCCCTTCGTGGGGGCGCTCTACGAGCAGTACTTC	CASSPFVGALYEQYF
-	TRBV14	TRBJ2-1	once	TGTGCCAGCAGCCACGCGGGACTTCACCCTACCTACAATGAGCAGTTCTTC	CASSHAGLHPTYNEQFF
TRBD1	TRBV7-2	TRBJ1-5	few	TGTGCCAGCAGCTTAATGCCGGGACAGGGGAGGAATCAGCCCCAGCATTTT	CASSLMPGQGRNQPQHF
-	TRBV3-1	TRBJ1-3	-	TGTGCCAGCAGCCAAGGGTTGTCCGGGGGAAACACCATATATTTT	CASSQGLSGGNTIYF
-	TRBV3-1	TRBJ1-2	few	TGTGCCAGCAGCCGCCCCTCGCATGGCTACACCTTC	CASSRPSHGYTF
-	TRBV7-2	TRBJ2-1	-	TGTGCCAGCAGCTTAGACAGACAGGGGAGGGACAATGAGCAGTTCTTC	CASSLDRQGRDNEQFF
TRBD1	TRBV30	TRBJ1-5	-	TGTGCCTGCCAGGGGGGAAATCAGCCCCAGCATTTT	CACQGGNQPQHF
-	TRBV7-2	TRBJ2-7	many	TGTGCCAGCAGCTTCAATTACTACTACGAGCAGTACTTC	CASSFNYYYEQYF
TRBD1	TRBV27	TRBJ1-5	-	TGTGCCAGCAGTTTAACCGAACCCGGGACAGGGGGCAATCAGCCCCAGCATTTT	CASSLTEPGTGGNQPQHF
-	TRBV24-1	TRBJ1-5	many	TGTGCCACCAGTGATTTCCATAATTCTCAGCCCCAGCATTTT	CATSDFHNSQPQHF
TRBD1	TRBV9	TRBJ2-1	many	TGTGCCAGCAGCGCCGGGACAGGGGTGTACTACAATGAGCAGTTCTTC	CASSAGTGVYYNEQFF
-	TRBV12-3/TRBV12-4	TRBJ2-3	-	TGTGCCAGCAGTTCCTTACGGGGGTCCTACACAGATACGCAGTATTTT	CASSSLRGSYTDTQYF
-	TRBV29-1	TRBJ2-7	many	TGCAGCGTTGAGGGGGGTGTGCCCCCCTACGAGCAGTACTTC	CSVEGGVPPYEQYF
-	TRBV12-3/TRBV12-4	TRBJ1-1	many	TGTGCCAGCAATTACAGGGAGTGGCCTGAAGCTTTCTTT	CASNYREWPEAFF
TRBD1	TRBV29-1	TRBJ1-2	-	TGCAGCGTTGAACCCTTCCGGGACAGAACGAATGGCTACACCTTC	CSVEPFRDRTNGYTF
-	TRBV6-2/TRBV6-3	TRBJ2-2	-	TGTGCCAGCAGTTACGCGGGGGCGCTTACCGGGGAGCTGTTTTTT	CASSYAGALTGELFF
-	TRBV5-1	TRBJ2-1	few	TGCGCCAGCAGCGGACTAATTGGGTCTTGGCAGTTCTTC	CASSGLIGSWQFF
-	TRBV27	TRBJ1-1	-	TGTGCCAGCACTTCCAACAGGGATGAAGCTTTCTTT	CASTSNRDEAFF
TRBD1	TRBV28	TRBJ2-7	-	TGTGCCAGCAGGTCGACAGGGGGGTTCCACGAGCAGTACTTC	CASRSTGGFHEQYF
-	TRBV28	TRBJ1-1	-	TGTGCCAGCAGTCTTATAGGGGGGCGCACTGAAGCTTTCTTT	CASSLIGGRTEAFF
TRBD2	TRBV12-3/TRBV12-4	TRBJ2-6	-	TGTGCCAGCAGACTTCTAGCGGGTGGGGCCAACGTCCTGACTTTC	CASRLLAGGANVLTF
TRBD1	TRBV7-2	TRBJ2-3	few	TGTGCCAGCAGCGACCGGGACAGGGTAGTAGATACGCAGTATTTT	CASSDRDRVVDTQYF
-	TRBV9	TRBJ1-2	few	TGTGCCAGCAGCCCCCAGGAGGATGGCTACACCTTC	CASSPQEDGYTF
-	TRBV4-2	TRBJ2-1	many	TGTGCCAGCAGCCAGGCGGGGGCGGGCAATGAGCAGTTCTTC	CASSQAGAGNEQFF